This T cell receptor (beta chain) emerged from a study of T-cell memory formation after mild COVID-19. About the research overall: Among the donors, TCR clusters were largely specific to each donor.

Germline values: CDR1 SGHRS, CDR2 YFSETQ. CDR3 length equals 16 residues. The V and J ends lost 1 base and 7 bases, in that order; junction bases with no gene match: 7. TCRdb re-called the 5' RACE reads through MiXCR, storing one row per CDR3 protein. The profile shows fewer than 400,000 distinct CDR3 sequences, about 15% of them singletons. This clonotype was counted a few times. V is TRBV5-1 and J is TRBJ2-2, with TRBD2 matching over 10 bases. This receptor was identified in a young man who had mild COVID-19 (a few samples of this study predate the infection). Cell type and time point are not known. Sequenced input: PBMCs or a T cell subset sorted from them (not recorded which). The CDR3 DNA reads as TGCGCCAGCAGCTTGCTGACAGGACTAGCGGTCGGGGAGCTGTTTTTT. This encodes CASSLLTGLAVGELFF.